This T cell receptor (beta chain) was recovered during a study of blood T cell repertoires in COVID-19. Study-wide background: Acute and convalescent COVID-19 specimens originated in the United States, Italy and Spain. T cells, B-cell-depleted T cells, or PBMCs provided the cDNA or gDNA that served as material.

Original data processing: Cell counts per sample came from amplifying reference gene primers. Using immunoSEQ multiplex PCR, the repertoire was profiled, and TCRdb retains in-frame clones only, with some absent. V and J calls and clone size are copied from that table; D and trimming were computed from the DNA. The data hold 200,000 to 300,000 clones, with 88% observed a single time. This clone was seen a handful of times. Trimming took 4 bases from V and 7 from J; bases not matched to a gene: 15. The CDR3 is 17 residues long. CDR1 is SEHNR and CDR2 is FQNEAQ in the germline V gene (reference sequence).

The TCR originated in a woman aged 40-49 years who had recovered from COVID-19. This chain links TRBV7-9 with TRBJ1-5; TRBD1 matches at 8 bases. The specimen was peripheral blood. CDR3 region: CASSSSSSRGLRQPQHF. CDR3 in DNA: TGTGCCAGCAGCTCATCATCGTCCAGGGGGCTTCGGCAGCCCCAGCATTTT.